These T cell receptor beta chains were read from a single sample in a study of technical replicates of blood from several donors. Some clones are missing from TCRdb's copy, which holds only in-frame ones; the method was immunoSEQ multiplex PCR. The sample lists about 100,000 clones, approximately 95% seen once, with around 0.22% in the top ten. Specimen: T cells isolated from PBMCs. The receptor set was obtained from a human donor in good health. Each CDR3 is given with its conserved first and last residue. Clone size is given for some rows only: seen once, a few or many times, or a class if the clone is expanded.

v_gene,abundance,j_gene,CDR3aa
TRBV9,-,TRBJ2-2,CASSVGGGANTGELFF
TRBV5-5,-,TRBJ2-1,CASSTRQGDYNEQFF
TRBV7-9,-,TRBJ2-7,CASSLAPTGGYEQYF
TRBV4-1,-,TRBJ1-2,CASSQEAGGASGYTF
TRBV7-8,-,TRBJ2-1,CASSELAGGPGEQFF
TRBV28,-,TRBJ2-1,CASSSLEAGNEQFF
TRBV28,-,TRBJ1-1,CASSWAQGAQSNTEAFF
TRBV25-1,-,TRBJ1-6,CASSETGGSPLHF
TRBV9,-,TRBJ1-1,CASSVRQENTEAFF
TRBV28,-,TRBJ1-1,CASSLHASGGEAFF
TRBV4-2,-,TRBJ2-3,CASSLGGGAGEGDTQYF
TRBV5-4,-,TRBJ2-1,CASSSSGRYYNEQFF
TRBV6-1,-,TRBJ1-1,CASSRDRVFGTEAFF
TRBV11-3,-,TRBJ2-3,CASSPLFPTDTQYF
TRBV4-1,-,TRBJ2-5,CASSQEVGLAGGETQYF
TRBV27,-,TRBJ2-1,CASSSPPRNEQFF
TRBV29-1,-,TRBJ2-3,CSVESAFSTDTQYF
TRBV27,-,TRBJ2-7,CASSLFYLAGGGYEQYF
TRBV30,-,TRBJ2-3,CAWYLAFITDTQYF
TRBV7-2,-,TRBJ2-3,CASSTGQVPTDTQYF
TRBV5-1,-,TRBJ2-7,CASSAGQISYEQYF
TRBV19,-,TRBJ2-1,CASSPRLNNEQFF
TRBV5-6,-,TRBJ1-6,CASRLGHYNSPLHF
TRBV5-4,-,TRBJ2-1,CASSLSLAGGYEQFF
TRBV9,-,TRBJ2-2,CASSPQRGLAGGPNTGELFF
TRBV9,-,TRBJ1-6,CASSGELAPKIPYNSPLHF
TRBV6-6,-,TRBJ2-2,CASSYIDGGELFF
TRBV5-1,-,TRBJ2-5,CASSFQFFQETQYF
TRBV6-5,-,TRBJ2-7,CASSYSPGLLYEQYF
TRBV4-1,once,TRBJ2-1,CASSQVDGDNEQFF
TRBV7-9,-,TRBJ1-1,CASSLARSAAFF
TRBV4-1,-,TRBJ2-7,CASSQGTSGLYEQYF
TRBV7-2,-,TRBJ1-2,CASSLGGTYGYTF
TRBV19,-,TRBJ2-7,CASSVQASYEQYF
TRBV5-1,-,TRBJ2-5,CASSLVREEVGAVAFGETQYF
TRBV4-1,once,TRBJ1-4,CASSQVGTGVEKLFF
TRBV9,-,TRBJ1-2,CASSEGHVEGGYTF
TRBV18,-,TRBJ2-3,CASSPEWGITDTQYF
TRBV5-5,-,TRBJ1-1,CASSFNEVGEAFF
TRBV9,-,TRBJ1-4,CASSAAGTGKKLFF
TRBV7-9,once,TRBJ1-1,CASSLVGRGKFPEAFF